A single sample is the source of the 13 T cell receptor beta chains below, sequenced in a study of CD8 T cells in ankylosing spondylitis. The antigens for these receptors are not known. TCRdb redid the calling of the 5' RACE reads with MiXCR, one entry per CDR3 protein. The sample includes 700,000 to 1,000,000 distinct CDR3 sequences, 12% of them seen just once. Overall study findings and caveats: For ankylosing spondylitis blood, a TCR beta motif of under ten highly homologous variants appeared characteristic.

The sample comprised blood, either unsorted or a sorted T cell fraction (not recorded which). The receptors come from a male donor with ankylosing spondylitis.

The V and J genes are TRBV5-1 and TRBJ2-7, with D possibly being TRBD1 (5 bases). Germline CDR1 and CDR2: SGHRS and YFSETQ. The CDR3 consists of 15 residues. The ends were cut back, 0 bases at V and 0 bases at J, with 10 bases in the middle. For the CDR3, the DNA is TGCGCCAGCAGCTTGGCCGCACAGGTCTCCTACGAGCAGTACTTC. This encodes CASSLAAQVSYEQYF.

The chain combines TRBV9 with TRBJ2-1, with D possibly matching TRBD1 (6 bases). Germline assignment: CDR1 SGDLS and CDR2 YYNGEE. Trimming shortened V by 3 bases and J by 10 bases, and 14 bases separated the two germline ends. The CDR3 covers 13 residues. The CDR3 region is CASSATGIREQFF. Written as DNA, the CDR3 is TGTGCCAGCAGCGCTACAGGGATTCGGGAGCAGTTCTTC.

This chain connects TRBV4-2 to TRBJ2-7; D remains ambiguous. CDR3 size: 13 residues. V dropped 8 bases and J dropped 3 bases, with 14 bases sitting between them. Germline assignment: CDR1 LGHNA and CDR2 YNFKEQ. This CDR3 is CASGLGPGYEQYF. Here the CDR3 DNA reads TGTGCCAGCGGCCTCGGGCCGGGCTACGAGCAGTACTTC.

As to this clonotype: One base away lies a much larger clone, so this may be a sequencing read error. The chain has TRBV6-2 or TRBV6-3 and TRBJ1-2, with 7 bases identical to TRBD1. V lost 8 bases to trimming and J lost 4 bases; unmatched junction nucleotides: 1. The CDR3 has 11 amino acids. Germline lookup yields CDR1 MNHEY and CDR2 SVGEGT. This CDR3 is CASGDSYGYTF. CDR3 sequence (DNA): TGTGCCAGCGGGGACAGCTATGGCTACACCTTC.

V gene TRBV30 combines with J gene TRBJ1-6; 7 nucleotides align to TRBD1. V lost 0 bases, J lost 10 bases, and 9 bases stayed unmatched. This CDR3 is built from 15 residues. CDR1 GTSNPN and CDR2 SVGIG come from the germline V gene (reference sequence). The CDR3 nucleotides are TGTGCCTGGAGTGTTGTAGGGGGCTTGGGATCACCCCTCCACTTT. It translates to CAWSVVGGLGSPLHF.

This clonotype was counted a few times. The chain combines TRBV28 with TRBJ2-7; D may correspond to TRBD1 or TRBD2 (5 bases each). Germline lookup yields CDR1 MDHEN and CDR2 SYDVKM. V lost 7 bases and J lost 6, with 19 bases in between. This CDR3 is 14 amino acids long. The CDR3 loop reads CASMSSGPIREQYF. The CDR3 bases are TGTGCCAGCATGAGTTCGGGACCGATCCGCGAGCAGTACTTC.

This clonotype was picked up many times. The chain couples TRBV29-1 to TRBJ2-7, with TRBD2 matching over 8 bases. Losses at the gene ends were 6 bases for V and 4 bases for J; bases not matched to a gene: 5. CDR3 length: 12 amino acids. Germline V gene lookup returns CDR1 SQVTM and CDR2 ANQGSEA. The CDR3 region is CSVGLAPYEQYF. Here the CDR3 DNA reads TGCAGCGTCGGACTAGCACCTTACGAGCAGTACTTC.

This clonotype has just a few counts. J is TRBJ2-5 and V is TRBV20-1; D gene uncertain. CDR1 is DFQATT, CDR2 SNEGSKA, per germline (reference sequence). This CDR3 region has 15 residues. Trimming left V 4 bases short and J 1 base short, with 16 bases between. CDR3 protein: CSAISLSTFQETQYF. For the CDR3, the DNA is TGCAGTGCTATTAGTCTTTCCACCTTCCAAGAGACCCAGTACTTC.

This clonotype was counted a few times. This chain joins TRBV4-3 and TRBJ2-5, with a weak D call TRBD1 (5 bases). The germline V gene encodes CDR1 LGHNA and CDR2 YSLEER. With 0 bases removed from V and 4 bases from J, the gap between germline ends came to 15 bases. The CDR3 totals 16 residues. The CDR3 DNA is TGCGCCAGCAGCCAAGATAGTGATAGAAGGGGAGAGACCCAGTACTTC. Amino acids: CASSQDSDRRGETQYF.

The gene calls are TRBV4-3 and TRBJ1-4; no firm D call. Trimming removed 0 bases at V and 3 bases at J, with 8 bases between. The CDR3 sequence is 15 residues long. Germline CDR1 reads LGHNA; CDR2 reads YSLEER. The DNA of the CDR3 is TGCGCCAGCAGCCAAGAGGGAAGATCTAATGAAAAACTGTTTTTT. It codes for CASSQEGRSNEKLFF.

The chain is built from TRBV5-1 and TRBJ2-3; D is possibly TRBD2 (5 bases). The length of the CDR3 is 14 residues. CDR1 is SGHRS, CDR2 YFSETQ, per germline. V lost 4 bases, J lost 3 bases, and 12 bases lay in between. CDR3 amino acids: CASSPPGITDTQYF. The CDR3 DNA is TGCGCCAGCAGCCCCCCCGGGATAACAGATACGCAGTATTTT.

This clonotype was seen only a few times. This chain connects TRBV12-3 or TRBV12-4 to TRBJ2-1; 13 bases fit TRBD2. V gave up 5 bases and J gave up 4 bases; unmatched junction bases: 5. The CDR3 contains 16 residues. The DNA of the CDR3 is TGTGCCAGCAGTAGGACTAGCGGGGGACGGTACAATGAGCAGTTCTTC. Translated: CASSRTSGGRYNEQFF.

This chain links TRBV20-1 with TRBJ2-7; TRBD2 aligns across 7 bases. J lost 2 bases, V lost 1 base, and 8 bases had no gene match. CDR3 size: 15 residues. Looked up from germline, CDR1 is DFQATT and CDR2 is SNEGSKA (reference sequence). CDR3 sequence (DNA): TGCAGTGCTAGAGCTGGGGGGGGTAAGGCCTACGAGCAGTACTTC. It is translated as CSARAGGGKAYEQYF.